This TCR beta chain was observed in a study of monozygotic twins with inflammatory bowel disease. This CDR3 comprises 14 residues. Germline CDR1 reads SGHDT; CDR2 reads YYEEEE. TCRdb derives one entry per CDR3 protein from the 5' RACE reads, leaving out DNA. The repertoire shows under 130,000 distinct CDR3 sequences; the top ten hold roughly 1.9%. J is TRBJ2-7 and V is TRBV5-6; without DNA, the TCRdb call of TRBD1 cannot be checked. This clonotype originated in a human donor with ulcerative colitis or Crohn's disease, or a healthy co-twin of an affected twin (not recorded which). Sequencing was done on a sample of blood. The CDR3: CASSLSGGMYEQYF. The variable domain in full, completed from reference TRBV5-6 and TRBJ2-7, reads DAGVTQSPTHLIKTRGQQVTLRCSPKSGHDTVSWYQQALGQGPQFIFQYYEEEERQRGNFPDRFSGHQFPNYSSELNVNALLLGDSALYLCASSLSGGMYEQYFGPGTRLTVT.